This T cell receptor beta chain was sequenced in a study of cytomegalovirus exposure and HLA in healthy donors. Study observations and caveats: A few chains tied to CMV proved CMV antigen-specific in vitro. The study listed some 160 cytomegalovirus-associated TCR beta chains. In the approximately 120 validation repertoires, a later analysis found that first-cohort TCR clusters tended to co-occur.

The J segment lost 4 bases and the V segment lost 3 bases, leaving 6 bases of the junction unmatched. Germline-derived CDR1 and CDR2 are SGDLS and YYNGEE. The length of the CDR3 is 14 residues. Comments on this clone: Its specificity is not known.

Some clones are missing from TCRdb's copy, which holds only in-frame ones; the method was immunoSEQ multiplex PCR. The repertoire consists of 90,000 to 100,000 clones, with roughly 90% occurring once and the leading ten covering under 6.5%. The chain links TRBV9 to TRBJ2-5; 7 nucleotides agree with TRBD2. This receptor was taken from a man aged 18 to 30 in good health and CMV-seropositive. The specimen was PBMCs. CDR3 nucleotides: TGTGCCAGCAGCGCTCGACTAGCCACAGAGACCCAGTACTTC. As protein: CASSARLATETQYF.